The clone carrying this T cell receptor (beta chain) was seen repeatedly, ten times or more. Its antigen is currently unknown. Amplification targeted the TCR beta CDR3 regions, with RNA transcripts as the source material. HTBI-primed RT-PCR formed the first round, and a multiplex PCR formed the second. TCRdb re-called the multiplex PCR reads with MiXCR, one entry per CDR3 protein. Among roughly 400,000 distinct CDR3 sequences listed, around 20% were seen once. The data stem from a study of Graves' ophthalmopathy and Graves' hyperthyroidism. Study outcomes and limitations: Ophthalmopathy cases were distinguished from stable hyperthyroidism by a 13-signature model, reaching over 85% sensitivity and about 80% specificity.

Trimming removed 1 base from V and 3 bases from J, with 10 bases in between. The CDR3 spans 13 residues. The germline CDR1 and CDR2 sequences are DFQATT and SNEGSKA (reference sequence). The sample consisted of peripheral blood. The chain links TRBV20-1 to TRBJ2-7, with D tentatively TRBD1 (6 bases). The receptor was isolated from a woman under 30 with Graves' ophthalmopathy. The CDR3 DNA reads TGCAGTGCTAGAGTCCAGGGGCGCTACGAGCAGTACTTC. Protein: CSARVQGRYEQYF.